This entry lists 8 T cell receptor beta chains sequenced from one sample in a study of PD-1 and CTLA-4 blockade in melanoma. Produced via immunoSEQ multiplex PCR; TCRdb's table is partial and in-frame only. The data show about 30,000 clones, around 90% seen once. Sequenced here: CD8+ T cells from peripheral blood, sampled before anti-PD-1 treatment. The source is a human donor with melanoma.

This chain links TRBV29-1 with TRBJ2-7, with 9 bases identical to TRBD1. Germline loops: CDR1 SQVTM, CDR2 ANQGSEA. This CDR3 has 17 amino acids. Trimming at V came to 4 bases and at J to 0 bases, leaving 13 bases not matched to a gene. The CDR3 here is CSVAGQGPTSSSYEQYF. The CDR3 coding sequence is TGCAGCGTTGCAGGACAGGGGCCGACCTCGAGCTCCTACGAGCAGTACTTC.

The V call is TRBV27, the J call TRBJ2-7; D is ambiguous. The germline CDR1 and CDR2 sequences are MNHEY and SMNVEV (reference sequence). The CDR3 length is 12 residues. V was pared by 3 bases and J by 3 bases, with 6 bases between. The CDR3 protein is CASSFNIYEQYF. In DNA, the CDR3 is TGTGCCAGCAGTTTTAATATCTACGAGCAGTACTTC.

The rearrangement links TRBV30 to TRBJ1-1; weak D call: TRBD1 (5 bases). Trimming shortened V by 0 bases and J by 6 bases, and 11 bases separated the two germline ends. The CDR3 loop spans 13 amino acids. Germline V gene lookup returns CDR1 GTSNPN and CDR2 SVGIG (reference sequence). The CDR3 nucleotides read TGTGCCTGGAGTGTCCTGGGGGGTGCTGAAGCTTTCTTT. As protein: CAWSVLGGAEAFF.

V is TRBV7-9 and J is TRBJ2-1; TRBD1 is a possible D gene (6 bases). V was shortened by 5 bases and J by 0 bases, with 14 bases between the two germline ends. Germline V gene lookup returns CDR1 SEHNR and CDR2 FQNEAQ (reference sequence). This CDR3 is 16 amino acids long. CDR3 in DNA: TGTGCCAGCAGCCCCCGGACAGTTAGCTCCTACAATGAGCAGTTCTTC. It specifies CASSPRTVSSYNEQFF.

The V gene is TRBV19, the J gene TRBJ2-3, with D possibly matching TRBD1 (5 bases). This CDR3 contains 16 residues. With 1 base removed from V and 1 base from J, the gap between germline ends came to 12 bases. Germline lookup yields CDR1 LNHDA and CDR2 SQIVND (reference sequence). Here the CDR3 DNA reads TGTGCCAGTAGTATAGCGACAGAGTGGGGCACAGATACGCAGTATTTT. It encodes CASSIATEWGTDTQYF.

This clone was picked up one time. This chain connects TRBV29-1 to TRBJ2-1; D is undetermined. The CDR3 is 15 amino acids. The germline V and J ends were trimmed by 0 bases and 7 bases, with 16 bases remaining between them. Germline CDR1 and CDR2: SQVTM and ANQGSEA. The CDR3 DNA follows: TGCAGCGTTGAAGACCTGGGTACCCCACCTAATGAGCAGTTCTTC. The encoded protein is CSVEDLGTPPNEQFF.

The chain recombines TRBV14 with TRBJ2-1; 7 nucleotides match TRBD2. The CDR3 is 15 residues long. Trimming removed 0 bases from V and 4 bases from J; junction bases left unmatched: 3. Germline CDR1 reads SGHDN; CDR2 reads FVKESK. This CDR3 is CASSQEPSGYNEQFF. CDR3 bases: TGTGCCAGCAGCCAAGAACCTAGCGGTTACAATGAGCAGTTCTTC.

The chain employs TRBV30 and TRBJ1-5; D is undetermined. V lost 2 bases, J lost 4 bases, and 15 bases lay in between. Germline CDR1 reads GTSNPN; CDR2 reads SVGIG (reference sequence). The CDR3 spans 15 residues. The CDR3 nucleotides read TGTGCCTGGAGTACCCTAGAGAGTTCTAATCAGCCCCAGCATTTT. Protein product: CAWSTLESSNQPQHF.